Each of the 32 T cell receptor beta chains below was sequenced from the same sample in a study of post-analysis software for immune sequencing data. Overall study findings and caveats: In patients, five or six TRBV segments were more frequent than in controls, with TRBV5-6, TRBV5-1 and TRBV20-1 among them.

Every TCR beta cDNA library bore unique molecular identifiers. In TCRdb, the PCR reads were re-called with MiXCR into one record per CDR3 protein. The table includes 380,000 or so distinct CDR3 sequences, 30% to 45% detected once. Their recognized antigens are unknown. Input material: blood. The receptors were gathered from a girl between 10 and 17 years old with multiple sclerosis.

This clonotype was picked up one time. The V call is TRBV5-6, the J call TRBJ1-2; D is unresolved. The CDR3 extends over 11 amino acids. Germline CDR1 and CDR2: SGHDT and YYEEEE. V lost 2 bases and J 8 bases, leaving 7 bases between the germline ends. The CDR3 spells CASSFGSGYTF. The CDR3 bases are TGTGCCAGCAGCTTCGGGTCGGGCTACACCTTC.

The chain couples TRBV2 to TRBJ2-6; a possible D gene is TRBD1 (5 bases). The CDR3 has 14 residues. Trimming pared 10 bases from V and 3 bases from J, leaving 13 bases between. Germline V gene data show CDR1 as SNHLY and CDR2 as FYNNEI. The CDR3 nucleotides are TGTGCCACCCAGGGCGTCGGTGGGGCCAACGTCCTGACTTTC. Translated, it gives CATQGVGGANVLTF.

The J gene is TRBJ1-2, the V gene TRBV20-1; 10 bases align to TRBD1. Germline V gives CDR1 DFQATT, CDR2 SNEGSKA (reference sequence). The CDR3 is made up of 16 amino acids. J gave up 2 bases and V 1 base, and 7 bases lay outside the gene matches. CDR3 coding DNA: TGCAGTGCTAGAGTTCGGGGACAGGGGTGGAACTATGGCTACACCTTC. It codes for CSARVRGQGWNYGYTF.

This clonotype was picked up many times. The J gene is TRBJ2-7, the V gene TRBV12-3 or TRBV12-4; D is tentatively TRBD1 or TRBD2 (6 bases each). V was cut by 3 bases and J by 3 bases, with 12 bases left in between. CDR3 size: 14 residues. CDR3 bases: TGTGCCAGCAGTTTGGGGGGCGGGCTCTACGAGCAGTACTTC. Translating gives CASSLGGGLYEQYF.

This clonotype was observed at least ten times. This chain uses TRBV4-2 with TRBJ2-1; D is tentatively TRBD1 or TRBD2 (6 bases each). This CDR3 is built from 15 residues. Per germline, CDR1 LGHNA and CDR2 YNFKEQ. V shed 0 bases and J shed 7 bases, with 13 bases lying between them. The CDR3 coding sequence is TGTGCCAGCAGCCAAGATCCGAGAGGGGGGAATGAGCAGTTCTTC. Protein product: CASSQDPRGGNEQFF.

The sample holds a few counts of this clonotype. This chain joins TRBV7-2 and TRBJ2-1; TRBD2 aligns across 11 bases. Trimming took 5 bases from V and 10 from J; bases not matched to a gene: 10. The CDR3 loop spans 15 amino acids. Looked up from germline, CDR1 is SGHTA and CDR2 is FQGNSA. CDR3 amino acids: CASSMTSGESGEQFF. The CDR3 DNA sequence: TGTGCCAGCAGCATGACTAGCGGGGAGTCCGGGGAGCAGTTCTTC.

This clonotype appeared many times. The V call is TRBV4-3, the J call TRBJ2-5, with D possibly being TRBD2 (6 bases). V was trimmed by 1 base and J by 1 base, leaving 13 bases between them. Germline V gene lookup returns CDR1 LGHNA and CDR2 YSLEER. This CDR3 contains 16 residues. The CDR3 protein is CASSQGRASAQETQYF. The CDR3 nucleotides are TGCGCCAGCAGCCAAGGGAGGGCCTCAGCCCAAGAGACCCAGTACTTC.

The chain has TRBV20-1 and TRBJ2-1, with 8 bases that match TRBD2. V was clipped by 5 bases and J by 3 bases; unmatched bases: 6. Germline-derived CDR1 and CDR2 are DFQATT and SNEGSKA (reference sequence). The CDR3 has 14 residues. The CDR3 sequence is CSAPGLGYYNEQFF. CDR3 in DNA: TGCAGTGCTCCGGGACTAGGATACTACAATGAGCAGTTCTTC.

This clonotype occurred a few times. The V gene is TRBV29-1, the J gene TRBJ2-3, with D possibly being TRBD2 (5 bases). This CDR3 is 12 amino acids long. Trimming pared 3 bases from V and 6 bases from J, leaving 10 bases between. The germline V gene has CDR1 SQVTM and CDR2 ANQGSEA. CDR3 nucleotide sequence: TGCAGCGTTGACGGGGTTTGGGATACGCAGTATTTT. Translating it yields CSVDGVWDTQYF.

This clonotype came up a few times. V and J are TRBV3-1 and TRBJ2-7; 8 bases agree with TRBD2. Germline loops: CDR1 LGHDT, CDR2 YNNKEL (reference sequence). The CDR3 covers 16 residues. Trimming cost V 0 bases and J 3 bases; bases outside gene matches: 7. CDR3 bases: TGTGCCAGCAGCCAAGACGGAACGGGGGGGATCTACGAGCAGTACTTC. Encoded protein: CASSQDGTGGIYEQYF.

V usage is TRBV9 and J usage is TRBJ2-3; 10 bases match TRBD2. In germline, CDR1 is SGDLS, CDR2 YYNGEE. The CDR3 extends over 17 amino acids. The junction had 11 bases not matched to a gene; V was cut back by 4 bases and J by 3 bases. The CDR3 protein is CASSSWSGGVLTDTQYF. DNA for the CDR3: TGTGCCAGCAGCTCCTGGAGCGGGGGGGTCCTGACAGATACGCAGTATTTT. The complete variable domain, with remaining parts taken from reference TRBV9 and TRBJ2-3, reads DSGVTQTPKHLITATGQRVTLRCSPRSGDLSVYWYQQSLDQGLQFLIQYYNGEERAKGNILERFSAQQFPDLHSELNLSSLELGDSALYFCASSSWSGGVLTDTQYFGPGTRLTVL.

The V call is TRBV2, the J call TRBJ2-5; D is perhaps TRBD1 (6 bases). The V gene lost 5 bases and the J gene lost 1 base, with 8 bases spanning the gap. This CDR3 region has 13 residues. CDR1 and CDR2 from the germline V gene are SNHLY and FYNNEI. CDR3 amino acids: CASSKQGQETQYF. Written as DNA, the CDR3 is TGTGCCAGCAGTAAACAGGGCCAAGAGACCCAGTACTTC.

This clonotype was found many times. This chain joins TRBV12-3 or TRBV12-4 and TRBJ2-7, with TRBD2 matching 8 bases. V lost 6 bases, J lost 7 bases, and 8 bases stayed unmatched. The CDR3 has 13 amino acids. This chain's CDR3 is CASRRAGEGEQYF. The CDR3 DNA is TGTGCCAGCAGACGAGCGGGGGAGGGGGAGCAGTACTTC.

This clonotype showed up just once. The rearrangement joins TRBV14 to TRBJ2-3, with D unresolved. This CDR3 comprises 14 residues. The germline V and J ends were trimmed by 2 bases and 6 bases, with 12 bases remaining between them. Germline V gene data show CDR1 as SGHDN and CDR2 as FVKESK. CDR3 in amino acids: CASSQSPPVDTQYF. CDR3 sequence (DNA): TGTGCCAGCAGCCAATCTCCCCCCGTCGATACGCAGTATTTT.

Only a few counts were recorded for this clonotype. The chain links TRBV7-9 to TRBJ2-6; D possibly corresponds to TRBD2 (5 bases). V gave up 1 base and J gave up 0 bases, with 13 bases separating them. CDR3 length: 18 residues. Germline-derived CDR1 and CDR2 are SEHNR and FQNEAQ (reference sequence). The CDR3 bases are TGTGCCAGCAGCTTAGTGAGGGAGTCTCTCTCTGGGGCCAACGTCCTGACTTTC. Translated, it gives CASSLVRESLSGANVLTF.

This chain uses TRBV12-3 or TRBV12-4 with TRBJ2-5; D possibly matches TRBD1 or TRBD2 (5 bases each). The CDR3 contains 13 residues. V dropped 3 bases and J dropped 5 bases, with 10 bases sitting between them. The CDR3 region is CASSFRGVETQYF. CDR3 DNA: TGTGCCAGCAGTTTTAGAGGGGTGGAGACCCAGTACTTC.

Only one count was recorded for this clonotype. V and J are TRBV20-1 and TRBJ2-5, with D tentatively TRBD1 or TRBD2 (6 bases each). The CDR3 is made up of 13 amino acids. V gave up 5 bases and J gave up 1 base, with 11 bases separating them. Per germline, CDR1 DFQATT and CDR2 SNEGSKA (reference sequence). The CDR3 DNA is TGCAGTGCTGGGGGGCGGGGCCAAGAGACCCAGTACTTC. This encodes CSAGGRGQETQYF.

The chain has TRBV20-1 and TRBJ2-7; D possibly corresponds to TRBD1 (6 bases). The end of the DNA is better explained by TRBJ2-5, so the J call may be wrong. The CDR3 runs to 13 residues. Germline CDR1 is DFQATT and CDR2 is SNEGSKA (reference sequence). The CDR3, as DNA: TGCAGTGCCAGGGGACCGCCGGTAGAGACCCAGTACTTC. Amino acids: CSARGPPVETQYF.

The rearrangement uses TRBV7-2 and TRBJ1-1; perhaps TRBD1 as D (5 bases). This CDR3 has 15 residues. Germline values: CDR1 SGHTA, CDR2 FQGNSA. V gave up 1 base and J gave up 0 bases, with 9 bases separating them. Here the CDR3 reads CASSLGGRLNTEAFF. As DNA, the CDR3 is TGTGCCAGCAGCTTAGGGGGCAGGCTGAACACTGAAGCTTTCTTT.

This chain connects TRBV7-9 to TRBJ2-5; 10 bases are shared with TRBD1. Matching the DNA end better, TRBJ2-7 makes the J call doubtful. The CDR3 is made up of 15 amino acids. Germline assignment: CDR1 SEHNR and CDR2 FQNEAQ (reference sequence). CDR3 in amino acids: CASSLGDRGPYEQYF. CDR3 DNA sequence: TGTGCCAGCAGCTTAGGGGACAGGGGTCCCTACGAGCAGTACTTC.

In its sample, this clonotype was seen a few times. It is likely a read error, because the conserved phenylalanine at the end of the CDR3 is missing. The rearrangement links TRBV28 to TRBJ2-4; possibly TRBD1 for D (5 bases). Gene TRBJ2-7 matches the end of the DNA better, so the J call may be wrong. The germline V gene encodes CDR1 MDHEN and CDR2 SYDVKM. This CDR3 contains 13 residues. In DNA form, the CDR3 reads TGTGCCAGCAGAAGGGGCATGGGCTACGAGCAGTACTGC. Its translation is CASRRGMGYEQYC.

The chain combines TRBV4-2 with TRBJ2-3, with D hard to call. Trimming cost V 1 base and J 2 bases, with 10 bases left between them. This CDR3 has 15 amino acids. Germline V gene lookup returns CDR1 LGHNA and CDR2 YNFKEQ. The CDR3 protein is CASSQVDGSTDTQYF. DNA for the CDR3: TGTGCCAGCAGCCAAGTCGATGGCTCCACAGATACGCAGTATTTT.

The rearrangement joins TRBV4-2 to TRBJ2-1; D perhaps matches TRBD1 (5 bases). The germline V gene encodes CDR1 LGHNA and CDR2 YNFKEQ. The CDR3 runs to 15 residues. Trimming pared 0 bases from V and 7 bases from J, leaving 13 bases between. CDR3 nucleotides: TGTGCCAGCAGCCAAGATATAGGGGTTGATAATGAGCAGTTCTTC. Encoded protein: CASSQDIGVDNEQFF.

This clonotype was picked up a small number of times. The chain employs TRBV6-5 and TRBJ2-3; D assignment may be TRBD1 or TRBD2 (5 bases each). The V end lost 2 bases, the J end lost 9 bases, and 18 bases lay between the germline ends. The CDR3 sequence is 15 residues long. Germline values: CDR1 MNHEY, CDR2 SVGAGI. The CDR3, as DNA: TGTGCCAGCAGTTACGAGGGGACCTTCTCCTCCACGCAGTATTTT. Translation: CASSYEGTFSSTQYF.

This clonotype was detected only a few times. The genes are TRBV5-1 and TRBJ2-6, with D possibly matching TRBD1 (6 bases). CDR1 is SGHRS and CDR2 is YFSETQ in the germline V gene. Trimming took 4 bases from V and 0 from J, leaving 11 bases between them. The CDR3 is 16 amino acids. This chain's CDR3 is CASSPGHGSGANVLTF. The CDR3 coding sequence is TGCGCCAGCAGCCCGGGACATGGCTCTGGGGCCAACGTCCTGACTTTC.

V and J are TRBV3-1 and TRBJ1-5; the match to TRBD1 covers 9 bases. V dropped 0 bases and J dropped 3; count of bases not matched to a gene: 9. Germline CDR1 reads LGHDT; CDR2 reads YNNKEL (reference sequence). The CDR3 has 18 amino acids. In DNA form, the CDR3 reads TGTGCCAGCAGCCAAGATTCCGGGGGACAGGGCTACAATCAGCCCCAGCATTTT. Translation gives CASSQDSGGQGYNQPQHF.

This clonotype was detected a few times. The genes are TRBV29-1 and TRBJ2-7, with 10 nucleotides matching TRBD1. J gave up 2 bases and V 6 bases, and 7 bases lay outside the gene matches. The V gene's germline CDR1 is SQVTM and CDR2 ANQGSEA. This CDR3 spans 14 amino acids. CDR3 bases: TGCAGCGTGACAGGGGGCGCAAACCCCTACGAGCAGTACTTC. Translated: CSVTGGANPYEQYF.

This clonotype showed up just once. This chain joins TRBV7-9 and TRBJ1-1; the D gene is possibly TRBD1 (5 bases). CDR3 length: 14 residues. Germline V gene lookup returns CDR1 SEHNR and CDR2 FQNEAQ (reference sequence). V was cut by 5 bases and J by 3 bases, with 13 bases left in between. The chain's CDR3 is CASSTQGSDTEAFF. The CDR3, as DNA: TGTGCCAGCAGCACTCAGGGTTCCGACACTGAAGCTTTCTTT.

In DNA form, the CDR3 reads TGTGCCAGCAGCCAAGAGTTGGGACAGGGGCTATCCTACGAGCAGTACTTC. It codes for CASSQELGQGLSYEQYF. This rearrangement joins TRBV14 to TRBJ2-7; 10 bases are a match to TRBD1. The ends lost 0 bases at V and 1 base at J; junction bases unmatched: 6. The length of the CDR3 is 17 residues. Germline-derived CDR1 and CDR2 are SGHDN and FVKESK.

The gene calls are TRBV5-1 and TRBJ2-4; the D gene could be TRBD1 or TRBD2 (5 bases each). Deletions cut 2 bases from V and 5 bases from J, with 17 bases between. This CDR3 has 16 residues. Germline loops: CDR1 SGHRS, CDR2 YFSETQ. The DNA of the CDR3 is TGCGCCAGCAGCTTCAGAACCGGGACGGTCGAAAACATTCAGTACTTC. This codes for CASSFRTGTVENIQYF. The full variable domain, rest sourced from reference TRBV5-1 and TRBJ2-4, is KAGVTQTPRYLIKTRGQQVTLSCSPISGHRSVSWYQQTPGQGLQFLFEYFSETQRNKGNFPGRFSGRQFSNSRSEMNVSTLELGDSALYLCASSFRTGTVENIQYFGAGTRLSVL.

This clonotype was detected a few times. This sequence joins TRBV15 and TRBJ2-1; D remains unclear. V was clipped by 0 bases and J by 8 bases, with 11 bases between them. CDR1 is LNHNV and CDR2 is YYDKDF in the germline V gene (reference sequence). The CDR3 totals 14 residues. CDR3 region: CATSRDITSDEQFF. The CDR3 region has the DNA TGTGCCACCAGCAGAGATATAACTTCCGATGAGCAGTTCTTC.

This clonotype has ten or more counts. This rearrangement joins TRBV7-6 to TRBJ1-5; D is perhaps TRBD1 (5 bases). CDR1 and CDR2 from the germline V gene are SGHVS and FNYEAQ. The CDR3 has 17 amino acids. The V end was cut by 0 bases, the J end by 2 bases, with 14 bases between. CDR3 region: CASSLAGASAGNQPQHF. Written as DNA, the CDR3 is TGTGCCAGCAGCTTAGCCGGGGCTTCTGCGGGCAATCAGCCCCAGCATTTT.